The rows below give T cell receptor beta chains drawn from one sample of a study of blood T cell repertoires in COVID-19. Assay used: immunoSEQ multiplex PCR; TCRdb lists only in-frame clones, some missing. The sample has approximately 300,000 clones, around 88% seen once. Material for sequencing was peripheral blood. The receptor set was obtained from a man aged 35-49 years with acute or convalescent COVID-19. The CDR3 runs from the conserved cysteine through the conserved F or W. The D gene is left open where the match is weak. Only part of the rows carry a size: once, few, many, or a class if the clone is expanded.

CDR3aa: CASSKPRSGQGCEKLFF; CDR3nt: TGTGCCAGCAGCAAACCCCGTTCGGGACAGGGTTGCGAAAAACTGTTTTTT; d_gene: -; j_gene: TRBJ1-4; abundance: once; v_gene: TRBV21-1
CDR3aa: CASSSHTGEGTEAFF; CDR3nt: TGTGCCAGCAGCTCCCACACAGGTGAAGGGACTGAAGCTTTCTTT; d_gene: -; j_gene: TRBJ1-1; abundance: -; v_gene: TRBV11-2
CDR3aa: CALSRGNTEAFF; CDR3nt: TGTGCCCTATCTAGGGGGAACACTGAAGCTTTCTTT; d_gene: -; j_gene: TRBJ1-1; abundance: -; v_gene: TRBV30
CDR3aa: CASSSLGGGIDTQYF; CDR3nt: TGCGCCAGCAGCTCCCTCGGGGGGGGGATAGATACGCAGTATTTT; d_gene: TRBD2; j_gene: TRBJ2-3; abundance: -; v_gene: TRBV5-1
CDR3aa: CASSLGAPSYEQYF; CDR3nt: TGTGCCAGCAGCTTGGGGGCCCCCTCCTACGAGCAGTACTTC; d_gene: -; j_gene: TRBJ2-7; abundance: -; v_gene: TRBV7-9
CDR3aa: CASSDNRGRTEAFF; CDR3nt: TGTGCCAGCAGTGATAACAGGGGGAGGACTGAAGCTTTCTTT; d_gene: TRBD1; j_gene: TRBJ1-1; abundance: once; v_gene: TRBV6-1
CDR3aa: CASSLDFDGGAYNEQFF; CDR3nt: TGTGCCAGCAGCCTAGATTTTGACGGGGGGGCCTACAATGAGCAGTTCTTC; d_gene: TRBD2; j_gene: TRBJ2-1; abundance: -; v_gene: TRBV3-1/TRBV3-2
CDR3aa: CASSFGKENTEAFF; CDR3nt: TGCGCCAGCAGCTTCGGTAAAGAGAACACTGAAGCTTTCTTT; d_gene: -; j_gene: TRBJ1-1; abundance: -; v_gene: TRBV5-1
CDR3aa: CASSLAGALNIQYF; CDR3nt: TGTGCCAGCAGCTTAGCAGGGGCCTTAAACATTCAGTACTTC; d_gene: -; j_gene: TRBJ2-4; abundance: -; v_gene: TRBV7-2
CDR3aa: CASSKEMSYGYTF; CDR3nt: TGTGCCAGTAGTAAAGAGATGAGCTATGGCTACACCTTC; d_gene: -; j_gene: TRBJ1-2; abundance: -; v_gene: TRBV19